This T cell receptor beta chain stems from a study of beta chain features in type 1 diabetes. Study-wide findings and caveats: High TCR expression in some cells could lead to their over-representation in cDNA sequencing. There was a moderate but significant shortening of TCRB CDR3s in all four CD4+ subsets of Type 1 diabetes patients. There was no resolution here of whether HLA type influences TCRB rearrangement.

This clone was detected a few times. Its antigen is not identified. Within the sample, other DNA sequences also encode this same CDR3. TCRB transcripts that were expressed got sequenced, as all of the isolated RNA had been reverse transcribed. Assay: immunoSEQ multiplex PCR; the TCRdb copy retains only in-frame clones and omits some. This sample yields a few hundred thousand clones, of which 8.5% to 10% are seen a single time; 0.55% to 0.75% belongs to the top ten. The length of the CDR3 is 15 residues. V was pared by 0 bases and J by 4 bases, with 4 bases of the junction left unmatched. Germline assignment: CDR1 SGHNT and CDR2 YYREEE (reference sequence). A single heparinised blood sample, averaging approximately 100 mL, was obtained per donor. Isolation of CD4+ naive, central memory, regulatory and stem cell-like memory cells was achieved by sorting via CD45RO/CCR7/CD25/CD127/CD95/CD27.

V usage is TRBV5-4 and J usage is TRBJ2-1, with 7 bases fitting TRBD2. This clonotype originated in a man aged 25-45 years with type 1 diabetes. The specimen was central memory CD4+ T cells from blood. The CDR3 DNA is TGTGCCAGCAGCTTGGGCCTAGCGGATTACAATGAGCAGTTCTTC. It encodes CASSLGLADYNEQFF.